The rows below give T cell receptor beta chains drawn from one sample of a study of T cell responses to AZD1222 COVID-19 vaccine. Produced via immunoSEQ multiplex PCR; TCRdb's table is partial and in-frame only. Altogether 99,000 or so clones are present, over 80% being singletons, with the ten largest covering 4.5% to 6%. Sequenced here: peripheral blood, sampled on day 0 of AZD1222 vaccination. The receptors come from an adult in good health. CDR3s include the opening cysteine and the closing phenylalanine or tryptophan. D genes are given only for firm matches. Clone sizes are given selectively: once, few, many, or a class where the clone is expanded.

TRBV3-1/TRBV3-2	TRBJ1-1	14	-	-	TGTGCCAGCAGCCAAGAGGTCAGGGGTGCTGAAGCTTTCTTT	CASSQEVRGAEAFF
TRBV27	TRBJ1-5	12	few	-	TGTGCCAGCAGTTCCCCCCATCAGCCCCAGCATTTT	CASSSPHQPQHF
TRBV30	TRBJ1-4	15	-	-	TGTGCCTGGAATGGGCCGGCCACGGGGGATGAAAAACTGTTTTTT	CAWNGPATGDEKLFF
TRBV5-6	TRBJ1-2	18	-	-	TGTGCCAGCAGCCGAGGGTATGACTATATCTTGGGGACGAATGGCTACACCTTC	CASSRGYDYILGTNGYTF
TRBV12-5	TRBJ1-1	14	-	TRBD1	TGTGCTAGTGGTTTGAAATCAGGGGGCACTGAAGCTTTCTTT	CASGLKSGGTEAFF
TRBV19	TRBJ2-7	14	-	-	TGTGCCAGTACCCCCACAGGGAGTTTCTACGAGCAGTACTTC	CASTPTGSFYEQYF
TRBV20-1	TRBJ1-2	13	once	-	TGCGGTGCTAGTCAGACAGGTCTAAATGGCTACACCTTC	CGASQTGLNGYTF
TRBV7-2	TRBJ1-6	15	once	-	TGTGCCAGCAGCTTAGTGGGGAACTATAATTCACCCCTCCACTTT	CASSLVGNYNSPLHF
TRBV11-2	TRBJ2-7	14	-	-	TGTGCCAGCAGCTACCTCGGGGTTCGGGACGAGCAGTACTTC	CASSYLGVRDEQYF
TRBV15	TRBJ1-2	15	-	-	TGTGCCACCAGCAGAGATCTCCCCGGTGGCTATGGCTACACCTTC	CATSRDLPGGYGYTF
TRBV7-9	TRBJ2-5	13	-	-	TGTGCCAGCAGCTTAGTTGGGGGAGAGACCCAGTACTTC	CASSLVGGETQYF
TRBV9	TRBJ2-7	13	-	-	TGTGCCAGCAGCGTAGAGGGGTACGGCGAGCAGTACTTC	CASSVEGYGEQYF
TRBV10-3	TRBJ2-6	13	-	-	TGTGCCGGTTCTAACTCTGGGGCCAACGTCCTGACTTTC	CAGSNSGANVLTF
TRBV7-8	TRBJ1-2	14	-	-	TGTGCCAGCAGCTTAGGAGGCACAGTCTATGGCTACACCTTC	CASSLGGTVYGYTF
TRBV6-6	TRBJ1-2	14	-	-	TGTGCCAGCAGTCAGCAAGGGACTTACGATGGCTACACCTTC	CASSQQGTYDGYTF
TRBV10-3	TRBJ1-5	14	-	-	TGTGCCATCAGTTCTACAGGGCAGGATCAGCCCCAGCATTTT	CAISSTGQDQPQHF
TRBV9	TRBJ2-2	15	-	TRBD2	TGTGCCAGCAGCGTACTAGCGGGAGGCACCGGGGAGCTGTTTTTT	CASSVLAGGTGELFF
TRBV7-2	TRBJ1-5	15	-	TRBD1	TGTGCCAGCAGCTTAGGGGCAGGGGGTGGTCAGCCCCAGCATTTT	CASSLGAGGGQPQHF
TRBV2	TRBJ1-2	13	-	TRBD1	TGTGCCAGCAATGGACAGGGTACCGATGGCTACACCTTC	CASNGQGTDGYTF
TRBV6-2/TRBV6-3	TRBJ2-6	15	-	-	TGTGCCAGCAGTTACTGGGGAGCTGGGGCCAACGTCCTGACTTTC	CASSYWGAGANVLTF
TRBV3-1/TRBV3-2	TRBJ2-3	14	-	-	TGTGCCAGCAGCCAAGATTCGGTAAGGGGTACGCAGTATTTT	CASSQDSVRGTQYF
TRBV7-9	TRBJ1-2	15	-	-	TGTGCCAGCAGCTTGGACACAGGGATTAACTATGGCTACACCTTC	CASSLDTGINYGYTF
TRBV5-4	TRBJ1-4	12	-	-	TGTGCCAGCGGGGCGGTTAATGAAAAACTGTTTTTT	CASGAVNEKLFF
TRBV4-1	TRBJ1-2	13	once	-	TGCGCCAGCAGCCAAGAGGGGGCCCGTGGCTACACCTTC	CASSQEGARGYTF
TRBV6-5	TRBJ2-7	13	-	TRBD2	TGTGCCAGCAGACTAGCGGGGGCCTACGAGCAGTACTTC	CASRLAGAYEQYF
TRBV9	TRBJ2-1	12	-	-	TGTGCCAGCAGCGTATCCTACAATGAGCAGTTCTTC	CASSVSYNEQFF
TRBV5-1	TRBJ1-1	15	-	-	TGCGCCAGCAGCCCTTTGAAGGGGGTGAACACTGAAGCTTTCTTT	CASSPLKGVNTEAFF
TRBV11-2	TRBJ2-5	14	-	-	TGTGCCAGCAGCTACTGGGAGCCCCAAGAGACCCAGTACTTC	CASSYWEPQETQYF
TRBV11-2	TRBJ1-6	14	-	-	TGTGCCAGCAGCTTACTAAATAGACAGGCACCCCTCCACTTT	CASSLLNRQAPLHF
TRBV19	TRBJ1-2	13	many	TRBD1	TGTGCCAGTAGTTTGACAGGGGTTGGTGGCTACACCTTC	CASSLTGVGGYTF
TRBV6-6	TRBJ1-6	14	-	-	TGTGCCAGCATCGGAGGCAGATATAATTCACCCCTCCACTTT	CASIGGRYNSPLHF
TRBV6-1	TRBJ1-4	16	-	-	TGTGCCAGCAGTGACTTAGACCGGGGACAAAGGGAAAAACTGTTTTTT	CASSDLDRGQREKLFF
TRBV3-1/TRBV3-2	TRBJ1-5	18	-	-	TGTGCCAGCAGCCAAGATGTAGGGACGGGGGATAGCAATCAGCCCCAGCATTTT	CASSQDVGTGDSNQPQHF
TRBV6-2/TRBV6-3	TRBJ1-2	14	few	-	TGTGCCAGCAGTTTATACGGGGCAGCGTATGGCTACACCTTC	CASSLYGAAYGYTF
TRBV4-3	TRBJ1-2	15	-	TRBD1	TGCGCCAGCAGCCCCTCAGTCGACAGGGAAAATGGCTACACCTTC	CASSPSVDRENGYTF
TRBV7-2	TRBJ1-6	15	-	-	TGTGCCAGCAGCTTAGCGAAAGCCTTCAACTCACCCCTCCACTTT	CASSLAKAFNSPLHF
TRBV19	TRBJ2-3	18	-	TRBD2	TGTGCCAGTAGGCGAAGGGGACTAGCGGGGGCTAGCACAGATACGCAGTATTTT	CASRRRGLAGASTDTQYF
TRBV2	TRBJ1-5	14	few	-	TGTGCCAGCAGTTTGGACAGCTACAATCAGCCCCAGCATTTT	CASSLDSYNQPQHF
TRBV7-8	TRBJ1-2	16	-	TRBD1	TGTGCCAGCAGCGTAAATTTACAGGGGGCTAACTATGGCTACACCTTC	CASSVNLQGANYGYTF
TRBV10-1	TRBJ1-6	14	medium-sized	TRBD1	TGCGCCAGCGCCGACAGGGCCTATAATTCACCCCTCCACTTT	CASADRAYNSPLHF
TRBV19	TRBJ1-1	16	-	TRBD1	TGTGCCAGTAGTATAGCGTGGGACAGGATGAACACTGAAGCTTTCTTT	CASSIAWDRMNTEAFF
TRBV6-4	TRBJ2-2	14	-	TRBD2	TGTGCCAGCAGTGTTGAGCGGGGGACCGGGGAGCTGTTTTTT	CASSVERGTGELFF
TRBV5-5	TRBJ1-1	13	-	-	TGTGCCAGCAGCAAAGGGGCGCGGACTGAAGCTTTCTTT	CASSKGARTEAFF
TRBV5-1	TRBJ2-5	13	-	TRBD1	TGCGCCAGCAGCAGGGACAGGGAGGAGACCCAGTACTTC	CASSRDREETQYF
TRBV5-1	TRBJ1-1	14	once	-	TGCGCCAGCACCGCAGGCGTCATGAACACTGAAGCTTTCTTT	CASTAGVMNTEAFF
TRBV6-1	TRBJ1-2	15	-	TRBD1	TGTGCCAGCAGTGAAGGCCCAGGACAGGGCTATGGCTACACCTTC	CASSEGPGQGYGYTF
TRBV4-3	TRBJ2-7	15	-	TRBD2	TGCGCCAGCAGCCAAGGTTTACTAGCGGCCTACGAGCAGTACTTC	CASSQGLLAAYEQYF
TRBV5-1	TRBJ2-3	15	-	-	TGCGCCAGCAGCTTGCGAGGGGTCCTCACAGATACGCAGTATTTT	CASSLRGVLTDTQYF
TRBV7-9	TRBJ1-2	17	-	TRBD1	TGTGCCAGCAGCAATTATCAGGGGGCTAAGGTAGTTTATGGCTACACCTTC	CASSNYQGAKVVYGYTF
TRBV20-1	TRBJ2-1	16	-	TRBD2	TGCAGTGCTAGTAGTAGCGGGGGGGTCTCTGGCAATGAGCAGTTCTTC	CSASSSGGVSGNEQFF
TRBV7-2	TRBJ2-5	15	-	-	TGTGCCAGCAGCTTAACGCCTAGCCTTGGGCAGACCCAGTACTTC	CASSLTPSLGQTQYF
TRBV19	TRBJ1-4	14	-	-	TGTGCCAGTAGTATACAGGGACCTAATGAAAAACTGTTTTTT	CASSIQGPNEKLFF
TRBV9	TRBJ1-1	15	few	TRBD1	TGTGCCAGCAGCATCCACCGGGACAGGGAAGCTGAAGCTTTCTTT	CASSIHRDREAEAFF
TRBV7-9	TRBJ2-4	17	-	-	TGTGCCAGCAGCCAAGCCATCACAGGGTTTGGCAAAAACATTCAGTACTTC	CASSQAITGFGKNIQYF
TRBV19	TRBJ2-2	15	-	-	TGTGCCAGTAGTATCCGGTCCACCCCGACCGGGGAGCTGTTTTTT	CASSIRSTPTGELFF
TRBV12-3/TRBV12-4	TRBJ2-2	13	-	TRBD2	TGTGCCAGCAGACCTGGGGGGGCCGGGGAGCTGTTTTTT	CASRPGGAGELFF
TRBV28	TRBJ1-2	14	-	TRBD1	TGTGCCAGCAGCTTTACAGGGGGCGCGGCCGGCTACACCTTC	CASSFTGGAAGYTF
TRBV9	TRBJ2-1	12	few	-	TGTGCCAGCAGCCCCACAAAAAACGAGCAGTTCTTC	CASSPTKNEQFF